This TCR beta chain stems from a study of T cell responses to AZD1222 COVID-19 vaccine. The assay was immunoSEQ multiplex PCR, and TCRdb's table has in-frame clones only and misses some. The table lists 90,000 to 120,000 clones, 87% of them singletons. The trim removed 6 bases at V and 6 bases at J, leaving 5 bases unmatched. Per germline, CDR1 LNHDA and CDR2 SQIVND (reference sequence). The CDR3 spans 14 residues. Sequences were derived from peripheral blood, sampled 28 days after the second AZD1222 dose. This clonotype was obtained from an adult who received the AZD1222 COVID-19 vaccine. The chain links TRBV19 to TRBJ1-5; TRBD1 agrees at 10 bases. The CDR3 sequence: CASSPTGGRQPQHF. In DNA form, the CDR3 reads TGTGCCAGTAGCCCGACAGGGGGCCGTCAGCCCCAGCATTTT.